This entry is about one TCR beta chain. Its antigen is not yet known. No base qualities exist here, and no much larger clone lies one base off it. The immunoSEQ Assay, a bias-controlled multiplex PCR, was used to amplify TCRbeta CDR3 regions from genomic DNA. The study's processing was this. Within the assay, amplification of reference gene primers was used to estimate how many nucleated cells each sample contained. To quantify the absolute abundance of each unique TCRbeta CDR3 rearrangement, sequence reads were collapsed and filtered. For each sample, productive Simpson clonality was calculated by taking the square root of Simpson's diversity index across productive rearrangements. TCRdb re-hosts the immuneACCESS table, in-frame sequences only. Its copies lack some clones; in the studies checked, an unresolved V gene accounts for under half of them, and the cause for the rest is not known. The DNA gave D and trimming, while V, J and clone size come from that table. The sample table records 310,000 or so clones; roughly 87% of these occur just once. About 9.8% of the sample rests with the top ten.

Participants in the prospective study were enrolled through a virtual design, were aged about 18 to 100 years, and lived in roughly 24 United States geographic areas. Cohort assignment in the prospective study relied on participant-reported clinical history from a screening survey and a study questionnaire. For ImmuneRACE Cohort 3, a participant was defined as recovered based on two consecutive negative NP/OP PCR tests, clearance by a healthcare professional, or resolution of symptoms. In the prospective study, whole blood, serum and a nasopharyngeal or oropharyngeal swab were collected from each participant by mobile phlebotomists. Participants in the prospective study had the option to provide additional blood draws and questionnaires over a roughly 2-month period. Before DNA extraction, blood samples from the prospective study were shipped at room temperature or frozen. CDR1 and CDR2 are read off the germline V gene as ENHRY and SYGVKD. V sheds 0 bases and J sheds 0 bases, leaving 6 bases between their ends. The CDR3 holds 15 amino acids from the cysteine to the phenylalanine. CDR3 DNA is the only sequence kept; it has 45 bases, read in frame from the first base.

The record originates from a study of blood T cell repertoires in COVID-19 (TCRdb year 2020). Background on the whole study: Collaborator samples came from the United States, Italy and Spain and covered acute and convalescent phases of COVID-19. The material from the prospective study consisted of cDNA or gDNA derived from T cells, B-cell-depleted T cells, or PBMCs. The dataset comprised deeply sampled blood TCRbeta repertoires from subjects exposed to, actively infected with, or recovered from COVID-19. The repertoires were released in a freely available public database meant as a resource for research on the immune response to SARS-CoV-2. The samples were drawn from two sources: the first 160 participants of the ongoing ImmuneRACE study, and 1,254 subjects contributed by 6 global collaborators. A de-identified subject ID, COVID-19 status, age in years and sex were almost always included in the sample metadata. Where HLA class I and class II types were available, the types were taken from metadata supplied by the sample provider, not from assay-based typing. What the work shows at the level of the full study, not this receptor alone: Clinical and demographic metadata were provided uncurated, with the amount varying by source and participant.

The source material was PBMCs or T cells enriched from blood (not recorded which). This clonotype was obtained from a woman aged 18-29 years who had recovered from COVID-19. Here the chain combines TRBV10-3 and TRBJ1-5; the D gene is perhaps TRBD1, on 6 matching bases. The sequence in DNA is TGTGCCATCAGTGAGTCGGGACATAGCAATCAGCCCCAGCATTTT. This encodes CAISESGHSNQPQHF.